The clone carrying this T cell receptor beta chain was picked up many times. Its specificity is unknown. The junction and the germline gene differ at one end; a read error may be behind it. These data originate in a study of human T cells and chemical hapten exposure. Study context: Subjects had 2% DPC placed on roughly 2 cm by roughly 2 cm of upper inner arm skin for sensitization. Patch tests put 0.01% DPC on the upper back, and the results were checked at 6 days.

The germline gives CDR1 SGHDN, CDR2 FVKESK. There are 13 residues in the CDR3. Documented time point: patch test 1, 2 weeks after DPC sensitization. Treatment of the sample: therapeutic diphenylcyclopropenone sensitization with weekly scalp DPC. Whole blood that had not been fractionated was the source of extracted total RNA. Study-wide findings and caveats: Expanded TCRs formed significantly more large CDR3 similarity clusters than controls.

TCRdb reprocessed the RACE reads via MiXCR and lists one record per CDR3 protein. The table lists 300,000 to 400,000 distinct CDR3 sequences, around 7% of them singletons. The rearrangement uses TRBV14 and TRBJ2-1; D possibly uses TRBD1 or TRBD2 (5 bases each). This TCR was recovered from a woman under 30 with alopecia areata. Some clones in this sample may be carry-over from other donors' samples. This sample comprised whole blood, obtained in connection with sensitization to the hapten diphenylcyclopropenone (DPC). CDR3 residues: CASSQGPYNEQFF. The CDR3 bases are TGCGCCAGCAGCCAGGGACCCTACAATGAGCAGTTCTTC.